This TCR beta chain was recovered during a study of beta chain features in type 1 diabetes. The authors reverse transcribed all of the isolated RNA, so sequencing captured expressed TCRB transcripts. Assay: immunoSEQ multiplex PCR; the TCRdb copy retains only in-frame clones and omits some. The sample records about 290,000 clones, 7% to 9% being singletons. Turning to this clone: The antigen is undetermined.

The study, taken as a whole, reports: Researchers reported that naive, central memory and Treg TCRB repertoires appeared more similar in patients than in healthy donors.

Losses at the gene ends were 0 bases for V and 5 bases for J; bases not matched to a gene: 4. CDR1 SGHNT and CDR2 YYREEE come from the germline V gene (reference sequence). The CDR3 has 15 amino acids. The V call is TRBV5-4, the J call TRBJ2-2; 7 bases fit TRBD2. The sequenced sample was central memory CD4+ T cells from blood. This receptor was identified in a woman aged 18-29 years in good health. The CDR3 sequence is CASSLGGSGTGELFF. The CDR3, as DNA: TGTGCCAGCAGCTTGGGCGGGAGTGGGACCGGGGAGCTGTTTTTT.